Listed here are 21 T cell receptor beta chains from one sample, sequenced in a study of cytomegalovirus exposure and HLA in healthy donors. Sequenced by immunoSEQ multiplex PCR; TCRdb stores in-frame clones only, minus some. The table lists tens of thousands of clones, approximately 96% of them singletons. The source material was PBMCs. All receptors come from a man aged 18 to 29 in good health and CMV-seronegative.

The J gene is TRBJ2-1, the V gene TRBV6-5; D is unclear. CDR3 length: 15 amino acids. Germline loops: CDR1 MNHEY, CDR2 SVGAGI. Trimming took off 6 bases at V and 3 bases at J, with 15 bases between the two ends. The CDR3 region has the DNA TGTGCCAGCAGACTGTCCGGGTTGAGCTACAATGAGCAGTTCTTC. Amino acids: CASRLSGLSYNEQFF.

The genes are TRBV13 and TRBJ2-1; tentative D call: TRBD1 (6 bases). Germline lookup yields CDR1 PRHDT and CDR2 FYEKMQ (reference sequence). The CDR3 loop spans 16 amino acids. V lost 5 bases and J lost 3, with 17 bases in between. The CDR3, as DNA: TGTGCCAGCAGCCAAAGGGGACAATCTTTCTACAATGAGCAGTTCTTC. Its protein product is CASSQRGQSFYNEQFF.

The chain has TRBV10-3 and TRBJ2-7; weak D call: TRBD1 (5 bases). CDR3 length: 16 amino acids. The V gene lost 4 bases and the J gene lost 0 bases, with 16 bases spanning the gap. From germline, CDR1 is ENHRY and CDR2 SYGVKD. For the CDR3, the DNA is TGTGCCATCAGTGTAAGTAATAGACAGAGCTCCTACGAGCAGTACTTC. This gives the protein CAISVSNRQSSYEQYF.

This clone was picked up one time. The chain is built from TRBV30 and TRBJ2-1; 15 bases map to TRBD2. V was pared by 2 bases and J by 7 bases, with 3 bases of the junction left unmatched. This CDR3 contains 15 residues. CDR1 is GTSNPN, CDR2 SVGIG, per germline (reference sequence). The DNA of the CDR3 is TGTGCCTGGAGTATCGGGACTAGCGGGGGGAATGAGCAGTTCTTC. This sequence encodes CAWSIGTSGGNEQFF.

V gene TRBV10-3 combines with J gene TRBJ2-7, with D perhaps TRBD2 (5 bases). Germline CDR1 is ENHRY and CDR2 is SYGVKD. The CDR3 contains 12 residues. V lost 6 bases and J 4 bases, leaving 10 bases between the germline ends. CDR3: CAISPRGYEQYF. The CDR3 region has the DNA TGTGCCATCAGCCCTCGGGGTTACGAGCAGTACTTC.

V and J are TRBV7-9 and TRBJ2-5; 10 bases match TRBD2. Germline CDR1 reads SEHNR; CDR2 reads FQNEAQ (reference sequence). This CDR3 contains 17 residues. J gave up 3 bases and V 1 base, and 8 bases lay outside the gene matches. The CDR3 nucleotides read TGTGCCAGCAGCTTAGATAGGCTAGCGGGAGCCAAAGAGACCCAGTACTTC. Translating gives CASSLDRLAGAKETQYF.

The chain recombines TRBV28 with TRBJ1-6; unclear D gene. Trimming removed 2 bases at V and 9 bases at J, with 23 bases between. CDR3 length: 18 amino acids. In germline, CDR1 is MDHEN, CDR2 SYDVKM. In nucleotides, the CDR3 is TGTGCCAGCAGTTTACAACTGAGGAGGGAGGTGGTAGGTTCACCCCTCCACTTT. It is translated as CASSLQLRREVVGSPLHF.

CDR3 nucleotides: TGTGCCAGTAGTATCCGGGACAGGGCCTACGAGCAGTACTTC. The encoded protein is CASSIRDRAYEQYF. This sequence joins TRBV19 and TRBJ2-7; 9 bases agree with TRBD1. The germline V gene has CDR1 LNHDA and CDR2 SQIVND (reference sequence). CDR3 length equals 14 residues. After removal of 3 bases from V and 2 bases from J, the junction contained 2 bases not matched to a gene. The full variable domain, completed using reference TRBV19 and TRBJ2-7, is DGGITQSPKYLFRKEGQNVTLSCEQNLNHDAMYWYRQDPGQGLRLIYYSQIVNDFQKGDIAEGYSVSREKKESFPLTVTSAQKNPTAFYLCASSIRDRAYEQYFGPGTRLTVT.

The gene calls are TRBV6-6 and TRBJ1-3; weak D call: TRBD1 (5 bases). CDR1 is MNHNY and CDR2 is SVGAGI in the germline V gene (reference sequence). The CDR3 has 16 residues. V lost 4 bases to trimming and J lost 0 bases, with 13 bases between them. This chain's CDR3 is CASSSRAVSSGNTIYF. The DNA of the CDR3 is TGTGCCAGCAGTTCCAGGGCAGTGAGCTCTGGAAACACCATATATTTT.

The chain combines TRBV6-5 with TRBJ2-3; a weak D match, TRBD2 (6 bases). The ends were cut back, 0 bases at V and 3 bases at J, with 10 bases in the middle. The CDR3 totals 15 residues. Germline-derived CDR1 and CDR2 are MNHEY and SVGAGI. CDR3 sequence: CASSYSPGVTDTQYF. DNA of the CDR3: TGTGCCAGCAGTTACTCCCCGGGGGTAACAGATACGCAGTATTTT.

This clone was seen just once. The chain uses TRBV7-9 and TRBJ1-2; TRBD1 matches at 12 bases. The junction had 7 bases not matched to a gene; V was cut back by 6 bases and J by 8 bases. The CDR3 length is 14 residues. Germline-derived CDR1 and CDR2 are SEHNR and FQNEAQ (reference sequence). The CDR3 region is CASSTGQGALGYTF. DNA for the CDR3: TGTGCCAGCAGTACGGGACAGGGGGCGTTAGGCTACACCTTC.

V gene TRBV11-3 combines with J gene TRBJ1-2; tentatively, D is TRBD1 (6 bases). The CDR3 loop spans 15 amino acids. Germline lookup yields CDR1 SGHNT and CDR2 YENEEA. V was pared by 5 bases and J by 4 bases, with 17 bases between. CDR3 region: CASSPTGTTVYGYTF. DNA of the CDR3: TGTGCCAGCAGCCCTACCGGGACAACAGTCTATGGCTACACCTTC.

The CDR3 loop is CASTGQNDEKLFF. The DNA for the CDR3 is TGTGCCAGCACGGGACAGAACGACGAAAAACTGTTTTTT. V gene TRBV19 combines with J gene TRBJ1-4, with 7 bases lining up with TRBD1. Germline CDR1 is LNHDA and CDR2 is SQIVND (reference sequence). With 9 bases clipped from V and 8 bases from J, the junction kept 9 bases outside the gene matches. The CDR3 has 13 residues.

This clone is a singleton in its sample. The chain recombines TRBV2 with TRBJ2-7; weak D call: TRBD1 (6 bases). Germline V gene lookup returns CDR1 SNHLY and CDR2 FYNNEI. Trimming removed 3 bases at V and 2 bases at J, with 8 bases between. The CDR3 has 13 amino acids. DNA for the CDR3: TGTGCCAGCAGTGACAGGGGCGCCTACGAGCAGTACTTC. Translating it yields CASSDRGAYEQYF.

This clone was detected only once. This sequence joins TRBV10-3 and TRBJ1-5, with D maybe TRBD1 (6 bases). The CDR3 totals 13 residues. Germline loops: CDR1 ENHRY, CDR2 SYGVKD. Trimming removed 5 bases at V and 7 bases at J, with 12 bases between. The DNA for the CDR3 is TGTGCCATCAGTACACAGGGTGGGCAGCCCCAGCATTTT. This codes for CAISTQGGQPQHF.

V usage is TRBV9 and J usage is TRBJ2-7; 9 bases agree with TRBD1. J was trimmed by 7 bases and V by 4 bases; bases with no gene match: 15. Germline V lookup: CDR1 SGDLS, CDR2 YYNGEE. The CDR3 is 16 amino acids. The CDR3 DNA reads TGTGCCAGCAGCCCCCACCCCGGGACAGGGTTGGGGGAGCAGTACTTC. It codes for CASSPHPGTGLGEQYF.

The V and J genes are TRBV11-1 and TRBJ1-2, with no clear D. The V gene's germline CDR1 is SGHAT and CDR2 FQDESV (reference sequence). Trimming stripped 1 base from V and 6 bases from J, with 12 bases between. CDR3 size: 14 residues. CDR3 coding DNA: TGTGCCAGCAGCTTAGACATCCTCGGGAATGGCTACACCTTC. It translates to CASSLDILGNGYTF.

The chain joins TRBV18 to TRBJ1-5; 10 bases agree with TRBD1. The germline CDR1 and CDR2 sequences are KGHSH and LQKENI. V shed 6 bases and J 5 bases; nucleotides not matched to a gene: 7. This CDR3 contains 15 residues. Here the CDR3 DNA reads TGTGCCAGCTCTGCCGGGGGACAGGGGTATCAGCCCCAGCATTTT. Its protein product is CASSAGGQGYQPQHF.

This chain joins TRBV10-2 and TRBJ1-2; a possible D gene is TRBD1 (5 bases). Germline CDR1 WSHSY, CDR2 SAAADI. Deletions cut 1 base from V and 4 bases from J, with 13 bases between. The CDR3 contains 15 residues. The CDR3 DNA reads TGCGCCAGCAGTGAGTTGAGCGGGGGAATCTATGGCTACACCTTC. Amino acids: CASSELSGGIYGYTF.

This chain links TRBV11-2 with TRBJ2-2; no reliable D call. Germline V gene lookup returns CDR1 SGHAT and CDR2 FQNNGV. The ends were cut back, 6 bases at V and 4 bases at J, with 9 bases in the middle. This CDR3 has 13 residues. This CDR3 reads CASSPVVTGELFF. The CDR3 coding sequence is TGTGCCAGCAGTCCCGTCGTCACCGGGGAGCTGTTTTTT. Full variable domain (outside the CDR3, taken from reference TRBV11-2 and TRBJ2-2): EAGVAQSPRYKIIEKRQSVAFWCNPISGHATLYWYQQILGQGPKLLIQFQNNGVVDDSQLPKDRFSAERLKGVDSTLKIQPAKLEDSAVYLCASSPVVTGELFFGEGSRLTVL.

This chain links TRBV5-1 with TRBJ2-3; TRBD1 matches 8 bases. The V and J ends lost 3 bases and 6 bases, in that order; junction bases with no gene match: 3. The CDR3 is 13 amino acids. CDR1 SGHRS and CDR2 YFSETQ come from the germline V gene. CDR3 in amino acids: CASSWTGSDTQYF. The CDR3, as DNA: TGCGCCAGCAGCTGGACAGGGTCGGATACGCAGTATTTT. Full variable domain (missing parts from reference TRBV5-1 and TRBJ2-3): KAGVTQTPRYLIKTRGQQVTLSCSPISGHRSVSWYQQTPGQGLQFLFEYFSETQRNKGNFPGRFSGRQFSNSRSEMNVSTLELGDSALYLCASSWTGSDTQYFGPGTRLTVL.